By proportion, the clone carrying this TCR beta chain is medium-sized. The data derive from a study of graft-versus-host responses after intestinal transplantation. Plating combined approximately 200,000 CFSE-labeled responder cells with approximately 200,000 irradiated, violet-dye-labeled stimulator cells. Profiled with immunoSEQ multiplex PCR; TCRdb holds only in-frame clones, not every one. The sample yields some 14,000 clones, approximately 40% seen once. The sample consisted of alloreactive CD8+ T cells from a mixed lymphocyte reaction culture, taken before intestinal transplant. Subset: CFSE-low proliferating T cells sorted from approximately 6-day pre-transplant mixed lymphocyte reaction (GvH or HvG direction). This receptor was obtained from a human patient who received an intestinal transplant.

The CDR3 DNA reads TGTGCCAGCAGTTTAGCGGCCGTTGCACCCCTCCACTTT. This encodes CASSLAAVAPLHF. The V gene is TRBV27, the J gene TRBJ1-6; the D is unclear. V lost 2 bases, J lost 11 bases, and 10 bases lay in between. Germline-derived CDR1 and CDR2 are MNHEY and SMNVEV (reference sequence). The CDR3 runs 13 residues.